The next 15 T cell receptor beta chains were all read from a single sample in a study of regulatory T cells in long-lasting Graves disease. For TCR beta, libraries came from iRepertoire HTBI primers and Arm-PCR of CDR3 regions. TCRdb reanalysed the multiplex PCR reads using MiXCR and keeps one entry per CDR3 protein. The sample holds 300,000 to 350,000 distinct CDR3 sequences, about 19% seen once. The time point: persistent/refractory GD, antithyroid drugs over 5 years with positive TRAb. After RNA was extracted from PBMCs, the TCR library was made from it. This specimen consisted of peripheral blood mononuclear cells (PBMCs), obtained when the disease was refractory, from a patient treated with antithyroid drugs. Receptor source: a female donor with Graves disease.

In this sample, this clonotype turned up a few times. CDR3 protein: CASSQDLREQYF. CDR3 bases: TGTGCCAGCAGCCAAGATCTGAGGGAGCAGTACTTC. This chain uses TRBV3-1 with TRBJ2-7; no reliable D call. V lost 0 bases to trimming and J lost 7 bases, with 7 bases between them. Germline V gene data show CDR1 as LGHDT and CDR2 as YNNKEL (reference sequence). The CDR3 contains 12 residues.

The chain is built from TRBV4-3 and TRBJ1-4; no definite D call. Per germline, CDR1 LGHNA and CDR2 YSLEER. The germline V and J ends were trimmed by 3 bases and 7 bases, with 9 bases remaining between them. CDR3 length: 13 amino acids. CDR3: CASSHRDREKLFF. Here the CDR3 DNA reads TGCGCCAGCAGCCATCGCGATCGTGAAAAACTGTTTTTT.

The chain's CDR3 is CATSEGGTISNQPQHF. CDR3 nucleotides: TGTGCCACCAGTGAAGGTGGGACAATTAGCAATCAGCCCCAGCATTTT. V usage is TRBV24-1 and J usage is TRBJ1-5, with D possibly being TRBD1 (6 bases). Germline V CDR1 and CDR2: KGHDR, SFDVKD. CDR3 length: 16 residues. Trimming pared 4 bases from V and 0 bases from J, leaving 12 bases between.

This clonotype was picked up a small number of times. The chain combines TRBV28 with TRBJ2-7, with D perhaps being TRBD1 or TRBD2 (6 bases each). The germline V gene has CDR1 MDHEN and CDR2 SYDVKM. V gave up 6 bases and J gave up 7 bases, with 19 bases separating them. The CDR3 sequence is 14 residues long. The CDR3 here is CASSLSVGAGEQYF. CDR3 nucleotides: TGTGCCAGCAGCCTCTCGGTGGGGGCGGGGGAGCAGTACTTC.

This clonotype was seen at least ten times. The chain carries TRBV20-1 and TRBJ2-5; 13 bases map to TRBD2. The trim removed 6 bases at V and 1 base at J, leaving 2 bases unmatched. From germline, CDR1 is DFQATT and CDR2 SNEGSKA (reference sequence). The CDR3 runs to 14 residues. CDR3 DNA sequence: TGCAGTGCCCGGACTAGCGGGGGCCAAGAGACCCAGTACTTC. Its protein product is CSARTSGGQETQYF.

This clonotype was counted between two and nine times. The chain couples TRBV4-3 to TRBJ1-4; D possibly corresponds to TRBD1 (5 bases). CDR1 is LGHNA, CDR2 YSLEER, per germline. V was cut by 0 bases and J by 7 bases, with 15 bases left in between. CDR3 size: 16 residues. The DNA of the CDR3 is TGCGCCAGCAGCCAAGACCTAGGCGGGGGGGGTGAAAAACTGTTTTTT. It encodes CASSQDLGGGGEKLFF.

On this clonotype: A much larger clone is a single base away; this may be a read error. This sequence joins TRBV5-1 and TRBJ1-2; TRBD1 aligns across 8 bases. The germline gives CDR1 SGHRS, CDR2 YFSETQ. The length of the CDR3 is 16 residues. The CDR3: CASSSGQGGADYGFTF. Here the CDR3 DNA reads TGCGCCAGCAGCTCCGGACAGGGTGGTGCGGACTATGGCTTCACCTTC.

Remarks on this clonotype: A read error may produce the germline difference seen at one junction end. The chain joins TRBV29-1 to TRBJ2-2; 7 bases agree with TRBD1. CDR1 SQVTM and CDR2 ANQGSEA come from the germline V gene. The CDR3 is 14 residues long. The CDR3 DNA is TGCAGCGTGAGGGACAGCACGAACACCGAGGAGCTGTTTTTT. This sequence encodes CSVRDSTNTEELFF.

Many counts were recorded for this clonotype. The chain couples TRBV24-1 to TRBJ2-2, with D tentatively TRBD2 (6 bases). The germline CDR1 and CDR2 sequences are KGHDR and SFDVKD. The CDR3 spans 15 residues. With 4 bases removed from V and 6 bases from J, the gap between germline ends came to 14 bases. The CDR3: CATSERGTLAGELFF. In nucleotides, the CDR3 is TGTGCCACCAGTGAGCGGGGCACTTTAGCCGGGGAGCTGTTTTTT.

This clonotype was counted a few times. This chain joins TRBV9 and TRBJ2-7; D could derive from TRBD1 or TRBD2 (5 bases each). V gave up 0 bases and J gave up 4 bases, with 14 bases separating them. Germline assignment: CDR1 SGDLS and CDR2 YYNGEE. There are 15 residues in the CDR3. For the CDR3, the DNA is TGTGCCAGCAGCGTAGATGCCGGGACGGGATACGAGCAGTACTTC. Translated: CASSVDAGTGYEQYF. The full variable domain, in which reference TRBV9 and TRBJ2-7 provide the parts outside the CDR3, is DSGVTQTPKHLITATGQRVTLRCSPRSGDLSVYWYQQSLDQGLQFLIQYYNGEERAKGNILERFSAQQFPDLHSELNLSSLELGDSALYFCASSVDAGTGYEQYFGPGTRLTVT.

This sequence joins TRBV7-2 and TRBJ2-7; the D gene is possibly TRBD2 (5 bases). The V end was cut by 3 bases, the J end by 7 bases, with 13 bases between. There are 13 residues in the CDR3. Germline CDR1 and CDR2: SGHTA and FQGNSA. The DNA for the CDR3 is TGTGCCAGCAGCTTGTACGGGAATTGGGAGCAGTACTTC. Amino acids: CASSLYGNWEQYF.

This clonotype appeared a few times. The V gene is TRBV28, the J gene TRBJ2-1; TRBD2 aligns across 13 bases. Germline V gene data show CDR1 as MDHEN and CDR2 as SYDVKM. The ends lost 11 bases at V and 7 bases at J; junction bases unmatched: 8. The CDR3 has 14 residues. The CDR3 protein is CASNRLAGGNEQFF. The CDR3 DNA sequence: TGTGCCTCCAACAGACTAGCGGGAGGAAATGAGCAGTTCTTC.

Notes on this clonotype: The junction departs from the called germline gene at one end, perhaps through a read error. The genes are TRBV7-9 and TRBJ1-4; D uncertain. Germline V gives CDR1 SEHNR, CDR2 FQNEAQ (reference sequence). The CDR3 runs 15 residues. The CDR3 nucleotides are TGTGCCAGCAGCGTAAACGGAGGGCTCGGGGAAAAACTGCTTTTT. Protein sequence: CASSVNGGLGEKLLF.

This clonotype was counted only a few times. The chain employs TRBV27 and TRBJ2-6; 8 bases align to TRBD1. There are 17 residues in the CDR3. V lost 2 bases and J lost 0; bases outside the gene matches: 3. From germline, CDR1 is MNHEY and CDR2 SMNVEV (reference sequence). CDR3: CASSLVTGGSGANVLTF. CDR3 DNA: TGTGCCAGCAGTTTAGTCACAGGGGGCTCTGGGGCCAACGTCCTGACTTTC.

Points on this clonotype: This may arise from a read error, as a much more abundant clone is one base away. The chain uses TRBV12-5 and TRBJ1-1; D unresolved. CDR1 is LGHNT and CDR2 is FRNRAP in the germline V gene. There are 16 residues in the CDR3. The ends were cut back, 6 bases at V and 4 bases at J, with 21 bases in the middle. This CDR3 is CASGKGLAGGITEAFF. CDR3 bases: TGTGCTAGTGGGAAAGGGCTGGCAGGAGGCATCACTGAAGCTTTCTTT.